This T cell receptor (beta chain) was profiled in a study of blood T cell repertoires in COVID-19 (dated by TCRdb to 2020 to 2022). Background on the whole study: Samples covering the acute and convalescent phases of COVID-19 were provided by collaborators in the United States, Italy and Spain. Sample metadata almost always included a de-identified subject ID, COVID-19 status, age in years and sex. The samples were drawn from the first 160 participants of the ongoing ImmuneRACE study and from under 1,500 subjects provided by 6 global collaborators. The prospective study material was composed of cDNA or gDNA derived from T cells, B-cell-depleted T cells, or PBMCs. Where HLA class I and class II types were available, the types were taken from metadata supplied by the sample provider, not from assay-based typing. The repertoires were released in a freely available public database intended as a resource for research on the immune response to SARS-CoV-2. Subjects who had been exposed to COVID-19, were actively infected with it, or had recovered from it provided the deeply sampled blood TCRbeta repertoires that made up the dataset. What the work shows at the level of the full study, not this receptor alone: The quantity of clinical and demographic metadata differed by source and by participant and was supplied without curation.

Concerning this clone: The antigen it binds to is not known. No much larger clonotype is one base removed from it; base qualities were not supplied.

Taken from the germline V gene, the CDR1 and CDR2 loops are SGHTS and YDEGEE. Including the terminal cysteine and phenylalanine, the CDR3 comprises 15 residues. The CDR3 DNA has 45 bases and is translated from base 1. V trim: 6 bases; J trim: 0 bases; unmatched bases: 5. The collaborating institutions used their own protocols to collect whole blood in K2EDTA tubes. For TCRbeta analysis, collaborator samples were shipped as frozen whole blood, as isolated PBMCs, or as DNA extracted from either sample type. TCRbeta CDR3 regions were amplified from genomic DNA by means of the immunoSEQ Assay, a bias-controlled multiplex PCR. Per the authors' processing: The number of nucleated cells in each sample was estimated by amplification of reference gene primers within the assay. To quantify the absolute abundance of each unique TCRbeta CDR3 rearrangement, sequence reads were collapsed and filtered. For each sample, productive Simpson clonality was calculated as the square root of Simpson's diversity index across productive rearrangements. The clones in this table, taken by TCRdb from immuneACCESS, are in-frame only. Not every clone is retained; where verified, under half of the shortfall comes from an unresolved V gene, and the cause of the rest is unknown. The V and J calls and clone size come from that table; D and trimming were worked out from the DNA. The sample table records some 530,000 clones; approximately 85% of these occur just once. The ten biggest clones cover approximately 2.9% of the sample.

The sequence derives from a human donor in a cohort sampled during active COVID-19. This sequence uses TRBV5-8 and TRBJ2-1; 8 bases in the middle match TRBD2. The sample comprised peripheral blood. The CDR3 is CASITGTSSYNEQFF. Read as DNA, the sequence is TGTGCCAGCATTACAGGGACTAGCTCCTACAATGAGCAGTTCTTC.